A selection of T cell receptor beta chains follows, all from one sample in a study of CD8 T cells in ankylosing spondylitis. Via MiXCR, TCRdb re-called the 5' RACE reads, giving one row per CDR3 protein. The sample lists about 300,000 distinct CDR3 sequences; less than 25% were seen once. The material sequenced was blood, either unsorted or a sorted T cell fraction (not recorded which). These receptors originate from a female donor with ankylosing spondylitis or in good health (not recorded which). Each CDR3 is given with its conserved first and last residue. D genes are given only for firm matches. Clone size, where shown, is once, few, many, or a class for clones that have expanded.

j_call clone_size v_call d_call cdr3_nt cdr3_aa
TRBJ2-7 - TRBV3-1 - TGTGCCAGCAGCTTTGACGGGCTGGCTTACGAGCAGTACTTC CASSFDGLAYEQYF
TRBJ2-5 - TRBV30 - TGTGCCTGGAGTGCCCTAGCTGGCGAGACCCAGTACTTC CAWSALAGETQYF
TRBJ2-1 few TRBV25-1 TRBD1 TGTGCCAGCCGAGGACAGGGGAAGTACAATGAGCAGTTCTTC CASRGQGKYNEQFF
TRBJ2-1 few TRBV6-5 - TGTGCCAGCAGTTTCCGACAGGGAGGCTACAATGAGCAGTTCTTC CASSFRQGGYNEQFF
TRBJ2-5 - TRBV7-9 - TGTGCCAGCAGCACAAGGCTATCGTACCAAGAGACCCAGTACTTC CASSTRLSYQETQYF
TRBJ1-2 many TRBV20-1 - TGCAGTGCTAGAGAGGGCACCCTAGGGCACTATGGCTACACCTTC CSAREGTLGHYGYTF
TRBJ2-1 - TRBV13 TRBD2 TGTGCCAGCAGTTATACTAGCGGGGTCTACAATGAGCAGTTCTTC CASSYTSGVYNEQFF
TRBJ1-1 - TRBV7-8 - TGTGCCAGCAGCTTTTGGGGGGAAGCTTTCTTT CASSFWGEAFF
TRBJ2-3 - TRBV3-1 TRBD2 TGTGCCAGCAGCCAAAGAGGGACTAGCGGGAGCACAGATACGCAGTATTTT CASSQRGTSGSTDTQYF
TRBJ1-1 many TRBV7-2 - TGTGCCAGCACCCTTGCGCACCGGGAAGCTTTCTTT CASTLAHREAFF
TRBJ1-2 - TRBV29-1 TRBD1 TGCAGCGTGGTTTCGGACAGGACTTCACCCGATGGCTACACCTTC CSVVSDRTSPDGYTF
TRBJ2-7 many TRBV12-3/TRBV12-4 - TGTGCCAGCAGTCGACGGTCCTACGAGCAGTACTTC CASSRRSYEQYF
TRBJ2-1 few TRBV21-1 - TGTGCCAGCAGGATGATACCGGGACACCGGTCCTACAATGAGCAGTTCTTC CASRMIPGHRSYNEQFF
TRBJ2-5 - TRBV7-2 - TGTGCCAGCAGCTCCCGCCCCCGGACCCAAGAGACCCAGTACTTC CASSSRPRTQETQYF
TRBJ2-3 - TRBV7-2 TRBD2 TGTGCCAGCAGCTTAAGGCGGGGGAGCACAGATACGCAGTATTTT CASSLRRGSTDTQYF
TRBJ2-5 - TRBV2 - TGTGCCAGCAGCGCCGGGGGGCAGGAGACCCAGTACTTC CASSAGGQETQYF
TRBJ1-2 - TRBV20-1 - TGCAGTGCTAGAGATCGTCCAGGGCGAGAAGGCTACACCTTC CSARDRPGREGYTF
TRBJ2-7 many TRBV7-9 TRBD1 TGTGCCAGCAGCTCGTCCGGGACAGGGACCTACGAGCAGTACTTC CASSSSGTGTYEQYF
TRBJ2-7 - TRBV6-4 - TGTGCCAGGGACGGACATTGGTACGAGCAGTACTTC CARDGHWYEQYF
TRBJ2-3 few TRBV9 - TGTGCCAGCAGCGTAGATGAGGGAGAATCGCAGTATTTT CASSVDEGESQYF
TRBJ1-2 - TRBV7-9 TRBD1 TGTGCCAGCAGCTTATTAAAGGACAGGGCAACGGATGGCTACACCTTC CASSLLKDRATDGYTF
TRBJ1-1 - TRBV18 TRBD1 TGTGCCAGCTCACCACGGACAGGGGGGGACACTGAAGCTTTCTTT CASSPRTGGDTEAFF
TRBJ2-2 - TRBV7-9 - TGTGCCAGCAGCTTAATTAGATCCAGGAAGAACACCGGGGAGCTGTTTTTT CASSLIRSRKNTGELFF
TRBJ1-1 - TRBV7-2 - TGTGCCAGCAGCTTATCGTATTGGGTTGGGAACACTGAAGCTTTCTTT CASSLSYWVGNTEAFF
TRBJ1-1 few TRBV19 - TGTGCCAGTACCTTCGCCCTCGATAGTACACAAGCTTTCTTT CASTFALDSTQAFF
TRBJ2-3 once TRBV10-3 - TGTGCCCTCCGGCCACAGGGGACTAGCACAGATACGCAGTATTTT CALRPQGTSTDTQYF
TRBJ1-1 few TRBV2 - TGTGCCAGCAGTGAGGGGGAAGCTGCTTTCTTT CASSEGEAAFF
TRBJ2-1 many TRBV7-2 - TGTGCCAGCAGCCCCCGGACAAATTACAATGAGCAGTTCTTC CASSPRTNYNEQFF
TRBJ2-3 few TRBV20-1 TRBD2 TGCAGTGCTAGAGATCCCGGGACTAGCTCCCATACGCAGTATTTT CSARDPGTSSHTQYF
TRBJ2-5 many TRBV7-9 - TGTGCCAGCAGCTTCGCCCGGGACCAGGAGACCCAGTACTTC CASSFARDQETQYF
TRBJ2-7 few TRBV3-1 - TGTGCCAGCAGCCAAGGCCGGGGCCCCTACGAGCAGTACTTC CASSQGRGPYEQYF
TRBJ1-4 - TRBV6-1 - TGTGCCAGCAGGGATAATGAAAAACTGTTTTTT CASRDNEKLFF
TRBJ1-3 many TRBV29-1 - TGCAGCGTTGCCGGAAGATCGTCTGGAAACACCATATATTTT CSVAGRSSGNTIYF
TRBJ2-3 few TRBV7-8 - TGTGCCAGCAAACAGACCACAACCACAGATACGCAGTATTTT CASKQTTTTDTQYF